These 7 T cell receptor beta chains were sequenced from one sample in a study of cytomegalovirus exposure and HLA in healthy donors. The PCR employed 60 Vbeta primers together with 13 Jbeta primers. The protocol was immunoSEQ multiplex PCR, while the TCRdb copy is restricted to in-frame clones and leaves out a portion. This sample has approximately 120,000 clones, with 69% found just once. The sample consisted of PBMCs. These receptor sequences come from a woman aged 70-85 years in good health and CMV-seropositive.

The genes are TRBV11-2 and TRBJ1-2, with 8 positions matching TRBD1. The CDR3 loop spans 13 amino acids. V lost 5 bases and J lost 4; bases outside the gene matches: 3. From germline, CDR1 is SGHAT and CDR2 FQNNGV. CDR3 in amino acids: CASSPDRVYGYTF. The CDR3 bases are TGTGCCAGCAGCCCGGACAGGGTCTATGGCTACACCTTC.

This chain connects TRBV4-3 to TRBJ1-4; perhaps TRBD1 as D (5 bases). Deletions cut 1 base from V and 3 bases from J, with 12 bases between. This CDR3 spans 16 amino acids. Germline CDR1 and CDR2: LGHNA and YSLEER. The CDR3 DNA is TGCGCCAGCAGCCAAGCTCGGGGGGATCCTAATGAAAAACTGTTTTTT. It specifies CASSQARGDPNEKLFF.

The chain uses TRBV6-5 and TRBJ2-7, with D perhaps matching TRBD2 (6 bases). The CDR3 extends over 13 amino acids. Germline loops: CDR1 MNHEY, CDR2 SVGAGI. Trimming took off 5 bases at V and 9 bases at J, with 17 bases between the two ends. CDR3 nucleotide sequence: TGTGCCAGCAGTGCGAGCGGGTCGATCGGGCAGTACTTC. This codes for CASSASGSIGQYF.

V and J are TRBV4-3 and TRBJ1-2; D possibly corresponds to TRBD1 (5 bases). Germline CDR1 is LGHNA and CDR2 is YSLEER. The germline V and J ends were trimmed by 4 bases and 4 bases, with 13 bases remaining between them. The CDR3 loop spans 14 amino acids. The chain's CDR3 is CASSPYRTGYGYTF. The CDR3 bases are TGCGCCAGCAGCCCTTACCGTACAGGCTATGGCTACACCTTC.

The chain carries TRBV7-9 and TRBJ2-7; D may be TRBD1 (6 bases). The CDR3 runs to 14 residues. The germline V gene encodes CDR1 SEHNR and CDR2 FQNEAQ (reference sequence). Trimming took off 5 bases at V and 3 bases at J, with 14 bases between the two ends. As DNA, the CDR3 is TGTGCCAGCAGCAAATCAGGGGTTGACTACGAGCAGTACTTC. Translated, it gives CASSKSGVDYEQYF.

The chain couples TRBV9 to TRBJ2-5; tentatively, D is TRBD1 (6 bases). Trimming pared 1 base from V and 0 bases from J, leaving 10 bases between. The CDR3 is 15 residues long. The germline CDR1 and CDR2 sequences are SGDLS and YYNGEE. In DNA, the CDR3 is TGTGCCAGCAGCGTATTAGGGACACACCAAGAGACCCAGTACTTC. It encodes CASSVLGTHQETQYF.

The V call is TRBV10-3, the J call TRBJ2-1; 10 nucleotides agree with TRBD1. The CDR3 contains 13 residues. J gave up 9 bases and V 7 bases, and 6 bases lay outside the gene matches. Germline V CDR1 and CDR2: ENHRY, SYGVKD. The CDR3 loop is CAITPGQGFEQFF. In DNA, the CDR3 is TGTGCCATCACGCCGGGACAGGGGTTTGAGCAGTTCTTC.